Following are 23 T cell receptor beta chains from one sample sequenced in a study of Tregs in tolerant kidney transplant recipients. Repertoires were generated with immunoSEQ multiplex PCR, while TCRdb's copy carries only in-frame clones and drops some. The sample contains about 94,000 clones, roughly 93% of which appear only once. The sequenced sample was CD4+ T cells from blood, obtained before the transplant. The receptors come from a human donor who received a combined kidney and bone marrow transplant.

In the case of this clone: In the same sample, other DNA sequences code for this CDR3. V usage is TRBV21-1 and J usage is TRBJ1-5; the tabulated D call, TRBD1, remains unverified against the DNA. TRBV21-1 is reported as a pseudogene. The CDR3 is 17 residues long. As DNA, the CDR3 is TGTGCCAGCAGCAAAGTCACAGGGGGAAGGTTCGATCAGCCCCAGCATTTT. The encoded protein is CASSKVTGGRFDQPQHF.

The chain recombines TRBV7-2 with TRBJ2-7; possibly TRBD1 for D (7 bases). Germline assignment: CDR1 SGHTA and CDR2 FQGNSA. The CDR3 has 14 amino acids. With 7 bases removed from V and 3 bases from J, the gap between germline ends came to 16 bases. The CDR3 here is CASTSQGGLYEQYF. Written as DNA, the CDR3 is TGTGCCAGCACCTCGCAGGGGGGACTCTACGAGCAGTACTTC. The full variable domain, rest sourced from reference TRBV7-2 and TRBJ2-7, is GAGVSQSPSNKVTEKGKDVELRCDPISGHTALYWYRQSLGQGLEFLIYFQGNSAPDKSGLPSDRFSAERTGGSVSTLTIQRTQQEDSAVYLCASTSQGGLYEQYFGPGTRLTVT.

This chain joins TRBV27 and TRBJ2-3; a possible D gene is TRBD1 (6 bases). The CDR3 sequence is 17 residues long. CDR1 is MNHEY, CDR2 SMNVEV, per germline (reference sequence). V was pared by 6 bases and J by 5 bases, with 24 bases between. Written as DNA, the CDR3 is TGTGCCAGCAGCGGAGTTCGAACAGGGAGTAGAATAGATACGCAGTATTTT. Encoded protein: CASSGVRTGSRIDTQYF.

In nucleotides, the CDR3 is TGTGCCAGCAGCCCTCGACAGGGTGGATCTGGGGCCAACGTCCTGACTTTC. Its protein product is CASSPRQGGSGANVLTF. The chain employs TRBV5-4 and TRBJ2-6; 7 positions agree with TRBD1. The CDR3 covers 17 residues. Trimming took 4 bases from V and 1 from J; bases not matched to a gene: 8. Per the germline V gene, CDR1 is SGHNT and CDR2 is YYREEE (reference sequence).

The chain recombines TRBV7-7 with TRBJ2-2; 8 nucleotides agree with TRBD1. Germline V gene data show CDR1 as SSHAT and CDR2 as FNYEAQ (reference sequence). The CDR3 consists of 14 residues. The junction had 5 bases not matched to a gene; V was cut back by 5 bases and J by 6 bases. CDR3 protein: CASSSDRGSGELFF. DNA of the CDR3: TGTGCCAGCAGCAGCGACAGGGGTTCCGGGGAGCTGTTTTTT.

The chain couples TRBV19 to TRBJ1-2; TRBD1 is a possible D gene (5 bases). The germline V and J ends were trimmed by 5 bases and 7 bases, with 11 bases remaining between them. This CDR3 has 12 amino acids. Germline lookup yields CDR1 LNHDA and CDR2 SQIVND (reference sequence). The CDR3 DNA reads as TGTGCCAGTAGTCCCAGGGAGGGTGGCTACACCTTC. Translation gives CASSPREGGYTF.

The chain uses TRBV30 and TRBJ2-7, with 8 nucleotides matching TRBD2. J gave up 0 bases and V 2 bases, and 3 bases lay outside the gene matches. The CDR3 is made up of 14 amino acids. Germline V lookup: CDR1 GTSNPN, CDR2 SVGIG (reference sequence). CDR3 region: CAWSPTSDSYEQYF. Written as DNA, the CDR3 is TGTGCCTGGAGTCCGACTAGCGACTCCTACGAGCAGTACTTC.

The chain is built from TRBV4-2 and TRBJ2-3; D is uncertain. The CDR3 spans 15 residues. V shed 0 bases and J shed 1 base, with 8 bases lying between them. From germline, CDR1 is LGHNA and CDR2 YNFKEQ. The CDR3 region has the DNA TGTGCCAGCAGCCAAGAATACGGAGGCACAGATACGCAGTATTTT. Its translation: CASSQEYGGTDTQYF.

This clone appeared a few times. The CDR3, as DNA: TGTGCCTTACACAGGGGGCGTAACACTGAAGCTTTCTTT. Amino acids: CALHRGRNTEAFF. V is TRBV30 and J is TRBJ1-1; 9 bases are a match to TRBD1. V was pared by 7 bases and J by 2 bases, with 5 bases of the junction left unmatched. This CDR3 spans 13 amino acids. Germline V gene lookup returns CDR1 GTSNPN and CDR2 SVGIG (reference sequence).

The chain uses TRBV5-1 and TRBJ2-7; D may be TRBD2 (6 bases). This CDR3 has 14 amino acids. V shed 3 bases and J shed 3 bases, with 13 bases lying between them. CDR1 and CDR2 (germline): SGHRS, YFSETQ. The CDR3 DNA reads as TGCGCCAGCAGCTCGTCGTTTAGCGGCTACGAGCAGTACTTC. Protein product: CASSSSFSGYEQYF.

The genes are TRBV2 and TRBJ1-2, with D perhaps TRBD1 (5 bases). From germline, CDR1 is SNHLY and CDR2 FYNNEI. The CDR3 runs to 13 residues. V was pared by 2 bases and J by 1 base, with 5 bases between. CDR3 amino acids: CASSEQGNYGYTF. CDR3 in DNA: TGTGCCAGCAGTGAACAGGGTAACTATGGCTACACCTTC.

The V gene is TRBV19, the J gene TRBJ2-3; 10 positions match TRBD2. The germline gives CDR1 LNHDA, CDR2 SQIVND (reference sequence). Trimming took 3 bases from V and 4 from J; bases not matched to a gene: 10. CDR3 length: 17 residues. CDR3 sequence: CASSIRGLAGEPDTQYF. The CDR3 DNA sequence: TGTGCCAGTAGTATTAGGGGGCTAGCGGGAGAACCAGATACGCAGTATTTT.

This chain connects TRBV9 to TRBJ2-1; 7 bases line up with TRBD2. The V segment lost 1 base and the J segment 9 bases; nucleotides outside the gene matches: 10. Germline loops: CDR1 SGDLS, CDR2 YYNGEE. The CDR3 is made up of 15 amino acids. CDR3 loop: CASSVNGGELSEQFF. The CDR3 coding sequence is TGTGCCAGCAGCGTAAATGGGGGGGAATTGAGTGAGCAGTTCTTC.

The chain is built from TRBV4-2 and TRBJ2-3; 8 positions match TRBD2. CDR3 length equals 16 residues. The germline CDR1 and CDR2 sequences are LGHNA and YNFKEQ. V was pared by 7 bases and J by 6 bases, with 15 bases of the junction left unmatched. In DNA form, the CDR3 reads TGTGCCAGCAAGCAAGCCCCAGCGGGGGCCGGCGATACGCAGTATTTT. The encoded protein is CASKQAPAGAGDTQYF.

Here the CDR3 DNA reads TGCGCCAGCAGCTTGGTCGATTCACCCCTCCACTTT. Its translation is CASSLVDSPLHF. The chain joins TRBV5-1 to TRBJ1-6; D gene unclear. The CDR3 runs to 12 residues. The ends were cut back, 0 bases at V and 8 bases at J, with 3 bases in the middle. Germline CDR1 is SGHRS and CDR2 is YFSETQ.

The chain has TRBV5-1 and TRBJ2-3; 12 bases fit TRBD2. Germline assignment: CDR1 SGHRS and CDR2 YFSETQ. V was clipped by 5 bases and J by 6 bases; unmatched bases: 7. The CDR3 spans 15 residues. CDR3 bases: TGCGCCAGCAGGCCTCTAGCGGGGGGGAGTGATACGCAGTATTTT. This encodes CASRPLAGGSDTQYF.

V and J are TRBV7-2 and TRBJ2-2; 8 nucleotides match TRBD2. V gave up 2 bases and J gave up 3 bases; unmatched junction bases: 2. Germline V lookup: CDR1 SGHTA, CDR2 FQGNSA. The CDR3 spans 15 residues. CDR3 sequence reads: CASSLRGGDTGELFF. The CDR3 region has the DNA TGTGCCAGCAGCTTACGGGGGGGAGACACCGGGGAGCTGTTTTTT.

This chain uses TRBV6-1 with TRBJ1-1; tentative D call: TRBD1 (6 bases). The CDR3 is 14 residues long. V was pared by 10 bases and J by 5 bases, with 20 bases between. The germline V gene has CDR1 MNHNS and CDR2 SASEGT. The CDR3 nucleotides are TGTGCCACGGGGGGCAGGAGGTTGGGGACTGAAGCTTTCTTT. Amino acids: CATGGRRLGTEAFF.

The CDR3 loop reads CASRRTSGTYEQYF. In DNA, the CDR3 is TGTGCCAGCAGGCGGACTAGCGGTACCTACGAGCAGTACTTC. The chain combines TRBV27 with TRBJ2-5, with 10 nucleotides matching TRBD2. TRBJ2-7 explains the end of the DNA better; the J call may be wrong. Germline V CDR1 and CDR2: MNHEY, SMNVEV (reference sequence). This CDR3 has 14 residues.

The chain is built from TRBV25-1 and TRBJ2-5; the D gene is possibly TRBD1 (6 bases). Germline-derived CDR1 and CDR2 are MGHDK and SYGVNS. The CDR3 is 15 amino acids. The V gene lost 2 bases and the J gene lost 2 bases, with 12 bases spanning the gap. CDR3 in amino acids: CASSEIGGQQETQYF. CDR3 in DNA: TGTGCCAGCAGTGAAATTGGGGGCCAGCAAGAGACCCAGTACTTC. Full variable domain (outside the CDR3, taken from reference TRBV25-1 and TRBJ2-5): EADIYQTPRYLVIGTGKKITLECSQTMGHDKMYWYQQDPGMELHLIHYSYGVNSTEKGDLSSESTVSRIRTEHFPLTLESARPSHTSQYLCASSEIGGQQETQYFGPGTRLLVL.

CDR3 loop: CASSITGDTEAFF. The CDR3 bases are TGTGCCAGCAGCATTACAGGAGACACTGAAGCTTTCTTT. V gene TRBV7-3 combines with J gene TRBJ1-1; D is possibly TRBD1 (5 bases). This CDR3 is 13 amino acids long. Germline CDR1 is SGHTA and CDR2 is FQGTGA. The V gene lost 5 bases and the J gene lost 3 bases, with 10 bases spanning the gap.

The chain recombines TRBV28 with TRBJ1-5, with TRBD1 matching 10 bases. Per the germline V gene, CDR1 is MDHEN and CDR2 is SYDVKM. This CDR3 contains 15 residues. With 7 bases clipped from V and 2 bases from J, the junction kept 5 bases outside the gene matches. As DNA, the CDR3 is TGTGCCAGCACCCACGGACAGGGGGGCAATCAGCCCCAGCATTTT. Residues: CASTHGQGGNQPQHF. Complete variable domain (other parts from reference TRBV28 and TRBJ1-5): DVKVTQSSRYLVKRTGEKVFLECVQDMDHENMFWYRQDPGLGLRLIYFSYDVKMKEKGDIPEGYSVSREKKERFSLILESASTNQTSMYLCASTHGQGGNQPQHFGDGTRLSIL.

Written as DNA, the CDR3 is TGTGCCAGTAGGCCGGGGACTTGGAACACTGAAGCTTTCTTT. Encoded protein: CASRPGTWNTEAFF. The chain carries TRBV19 and TRBJ1-1, with TRBD1 as a possible D gene (5 bases). The CDR3 is made up of 14 amino acids. The germline CDR1 and CDR2 sequences are LNHDA and SQIVND (reference sequence). Trimming removed 6 bases at V and 1 base at J, with 12 bases between.